This TCR beta chain was obtained from a study of shared clonotypes between healthy human individuals. Study at large: CD4 naive and memory got three plates each, CD8 naive two, CD8 memory one. General study findings and limits: Clonotype sharing levels among donors were expected to vary with sequencing depth.

Comment on this clone: Its antigen remains unknown.

Deep-level running was used for the assay. It was around 190 ng DNA, about 30,000 T cell genomes, that sorted-subset replicate PCRs used. The method was immunoSEQ multiplex PCR; TCRdb's version includes in-frame clones alone and lacks a portion of them. The data show over a million clones, roughly 96% seen once. In germline, CDR1 is MNHEY, CDR2 SMNVEV (reference sequence). CDR3 size: 13 residues. Deletions cut 5 bases from V and 0 bases from J, with 7 bases between. The chain couples TRBV27 to TRBJ2-5; D is undetermined. Sequencing was performed on naive CD4+ T cells sorted from blood. Subset noted: CD45RA+ positively selected. The clonotype comes from a man aged 30-40 years in good health. The CDR3 here is CASSRVDQETQYF. DNA of the CDR3: TGTGCCAGCAGTCGGGTTGACCAAGAGACCCAGTACTTC.